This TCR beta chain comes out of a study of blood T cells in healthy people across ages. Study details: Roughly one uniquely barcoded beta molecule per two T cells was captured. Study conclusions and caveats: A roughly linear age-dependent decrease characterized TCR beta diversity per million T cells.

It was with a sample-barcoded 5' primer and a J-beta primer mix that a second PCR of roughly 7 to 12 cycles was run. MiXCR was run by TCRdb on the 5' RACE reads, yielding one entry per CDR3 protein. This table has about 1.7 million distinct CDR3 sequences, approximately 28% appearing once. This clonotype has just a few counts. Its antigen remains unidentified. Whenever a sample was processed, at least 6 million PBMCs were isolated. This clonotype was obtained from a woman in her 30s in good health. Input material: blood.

The CDR3 loop is CASSPVRQSNYGYTF. DNA for the CDR3: TGTGCCAGCAGTCCTGTGAGACAGTCGAACTATGGCTACACCTTC. The V gene is TRBV27, the J gene TRBJ1-2; possibly TRBD1 for D (5 bases). The CDR3 runs 15 residues. V was trimmed by 5 bases and J by 2 bases, leaving 15 bases between them. CDR1 and CDR2 (germline): MNHEY, SMNVEV (reference sequence).